This T cell receptor (beta chain) was sequenced for a study of blood T cell repertoires in COVID-19. Study overall: Both acute and convalescent COVID-19 samples were obtained from the United States, Italy and Spain. PBMCs, B-cell-depleted T cells, or T cells were the source of the cDNA or gDNA that made up the material.

The CDR3 spans 14 residues. V lost 5 bases and J lost 10; bases outside the gene matches: 5. Germline values: CDR1 MNHEY, CDR2 SVGAGI. Using immunoSEQ multiplex PCR, the repertoire was profiled, and TCRdb retains in-frame clones only, with some absent. The sample shows 370,000 or so clones, roughly 77% of them seen only once. The chain employs TRBV6-5 and TRBJ1-6; 10 bases are shared with TRBD1. This receptor was taken from a human donor with acute or convalescent COVID-19. The donor label of this sample is uncertain. The specimen sequenced was peripheral blood. Here the CDR3 reads CASSQGQGWSPLHF. Here the CDR3 DNA reads TGTGCCAGCAGTCAGGGACAGGGGTGGTCACCCCTCCACTTT.